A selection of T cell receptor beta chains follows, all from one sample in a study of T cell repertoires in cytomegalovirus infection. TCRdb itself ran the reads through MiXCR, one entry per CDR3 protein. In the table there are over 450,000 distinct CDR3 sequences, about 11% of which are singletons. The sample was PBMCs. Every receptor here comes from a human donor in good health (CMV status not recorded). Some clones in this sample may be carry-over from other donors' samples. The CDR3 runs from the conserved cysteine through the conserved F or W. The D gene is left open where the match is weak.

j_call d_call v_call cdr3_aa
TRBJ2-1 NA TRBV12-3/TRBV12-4 CASSSTATVYNEQFF
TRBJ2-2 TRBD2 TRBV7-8 CASSLPLGLAGAVTGELFF
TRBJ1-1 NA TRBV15 CATSSHAVNTEAFF
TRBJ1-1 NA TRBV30 CAWRSGNTEAFF
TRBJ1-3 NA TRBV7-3 CASSDSSSGNTIYF
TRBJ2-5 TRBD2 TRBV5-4 CASSKPGLAGETQYF
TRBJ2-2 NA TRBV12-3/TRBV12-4 CASRSSGNRGELFF
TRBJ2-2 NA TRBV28 CASSPLGRAASINTGELFF
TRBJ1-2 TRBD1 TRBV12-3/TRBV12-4 CASSSGWQGGLGGYTF
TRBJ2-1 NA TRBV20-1 CSAVVGRGFYNEQFF
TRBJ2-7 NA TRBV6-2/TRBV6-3 CGSSSPSSYEQYF
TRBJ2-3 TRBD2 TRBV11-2 CASSPFGGAEGDTQYF
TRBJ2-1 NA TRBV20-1 CSARDRGRVREQFF
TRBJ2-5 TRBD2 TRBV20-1 CSARGASGLQETQYF
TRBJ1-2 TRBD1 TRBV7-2 CASSTRTGGYTF
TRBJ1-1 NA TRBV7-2 CASSFARDTEAFF
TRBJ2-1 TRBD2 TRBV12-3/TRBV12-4 CASSPGGGKYNEQFF
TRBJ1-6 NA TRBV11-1 CASSSDRFGSPLHF
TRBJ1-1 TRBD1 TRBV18 CASSLTGTGMNTEAFF
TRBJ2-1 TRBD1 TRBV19 CATYDRGRLDEQLF
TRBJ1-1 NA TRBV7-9 CASSSAGHGTEAFF
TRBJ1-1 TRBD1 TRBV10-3 CAISPSGTGAFSAAFF
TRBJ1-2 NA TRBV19 CASSTRQGPNYGYTF
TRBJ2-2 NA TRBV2 CASRYYANTGELFF
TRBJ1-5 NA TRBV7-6 CASSLPRTWSNQPQHF
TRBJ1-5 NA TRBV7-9 CASSSVYKGQPQHF
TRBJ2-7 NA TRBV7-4 CASSLRGDWPSYEQYF
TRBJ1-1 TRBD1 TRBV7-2 CASSLDRGVSTEAFF